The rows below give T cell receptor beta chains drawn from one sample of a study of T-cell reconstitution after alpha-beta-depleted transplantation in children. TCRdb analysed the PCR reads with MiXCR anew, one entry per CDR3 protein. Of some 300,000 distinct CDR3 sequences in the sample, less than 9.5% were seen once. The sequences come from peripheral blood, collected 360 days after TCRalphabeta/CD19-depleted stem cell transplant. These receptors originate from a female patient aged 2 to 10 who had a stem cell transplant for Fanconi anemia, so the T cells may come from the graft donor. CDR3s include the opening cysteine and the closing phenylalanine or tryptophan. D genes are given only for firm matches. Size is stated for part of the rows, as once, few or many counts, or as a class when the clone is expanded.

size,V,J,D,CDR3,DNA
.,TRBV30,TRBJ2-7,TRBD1,CAWSSGQGDEQYF,TGTGCCTGGAGTTCGGGACAGGGTGACGAGCAGTACTTC
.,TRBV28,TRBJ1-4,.,CASSLWGNNEKLFF,TGTGCCAGCAGTTTATGGGGGAATAATGAAAAACTGTTTTTT
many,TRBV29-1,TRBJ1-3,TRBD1,CSVEDHDRELLFSGNTIYF,TGCAGCGTTGAAGATCACGACAGGGAGCTCTTATTCTCTGGAAACACCATATATTTT
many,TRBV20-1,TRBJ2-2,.,CSATGSLNTGELFF,TGCAGTGCAACCGGGTCCCTGAACACCGGGGAGCTGTTTTTT
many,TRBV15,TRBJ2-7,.,CATSRTGRGSYEQYF,TGTGCCACCAGCAGGACAGGTCGAGGATCCTACGAGCAGTACTTC
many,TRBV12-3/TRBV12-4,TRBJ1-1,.,CASTSRGDTEAFF,TGTGCCAGCACCTCCAGGGGAGACACTGAAGCTTTCTTT
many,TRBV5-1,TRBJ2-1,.,CASSLGATYNEQFF,TGCGCCAGCAGCTTGGGAGCTACCTACAATGAGCAGTTCTTC
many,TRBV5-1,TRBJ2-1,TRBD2,CASSWDLADYPYNEQFF,TGCGCCAGCAGCTGGGACCTAGCGGACTATCCCTACAATGAGCAGTTCTTC
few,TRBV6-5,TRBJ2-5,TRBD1,CASSYGTAETQYF,TGTGCCAGCAGTTACGGGACAGCAGAGACCCAGTACTTC
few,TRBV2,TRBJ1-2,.,CASSETGKQGYGYTF,TGTGCCAGCAGTGAAACGGGGAAGCAAGGCTATGGCTACACCTTC
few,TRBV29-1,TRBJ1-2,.,CSVGHRATYGYTF,TGCAGCGTTGGGCACAGGGCCACCTATGGCTACACCTTC
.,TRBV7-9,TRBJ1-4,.,CASSSPGGFDEKLFF,TGTGCCAGCAGCTCCCCCGGGGGCTTCGATGAAAAACTGTTTTTT
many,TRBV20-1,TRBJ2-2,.,CSARRGGRDTGELFF,TGCAGTGCTAGGAGGGGGGGGCGCGACACCGGGGAGCTGTTTTTT
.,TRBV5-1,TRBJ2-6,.,CASSPRGQVGVSGANVLTF,TGCGCCAGCAGCCCCCGCGGGCAGGTGGGCGTCTCTGGGGCCAACGTCCTGACTTTC
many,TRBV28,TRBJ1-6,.,CASIAGFDSPLHF,TGTGCCAGCATCGCGGGGTTTGATTCACCCCTCCACTTT
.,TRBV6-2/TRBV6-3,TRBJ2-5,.,CASSDTYAAETQYF,TGTGCCAGCAGTGACACGTATGCGGCTGAGACCCAGTACTTC
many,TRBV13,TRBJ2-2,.,CASSQGFGELFF,TGTGCCAGCAGCCAGGGGTTCGGGGAGCTGTTTTTT
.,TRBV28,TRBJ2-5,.,CASSLGVSRGETQYF,TGTGCCAGCAGTTTAGGGGTGTCCCGGGGGGAGACCCAGTACTTC
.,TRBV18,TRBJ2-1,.,CASSPQGLTYNEQFF,TGTGCCAGCTCACCACAGGGCCTCACATACAATGAGCAGTTCTTC
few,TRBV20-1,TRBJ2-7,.,CSARDPRGYYEQYF,TGCAGTGCTAGAGATCCCAGGGGATACTACGAGCAGTACTTC
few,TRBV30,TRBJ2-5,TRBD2,CAWSVPGLGKTQYF,TGTGCCTGGAGTGTCCCGGGACTAGGAAAGACCCAGTACTTC
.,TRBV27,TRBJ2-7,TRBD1,CASSIQGSFSYEQYF,TGTGCCAGCAGTATACAGGGGAGTTTCTCCTACGAGCAGTACTTC
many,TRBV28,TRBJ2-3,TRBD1,CASSHDRAKADTQYF,TGTGCCAGCAGTCATGACAGGGCCAAGGCAGATACGCAGTATTTT
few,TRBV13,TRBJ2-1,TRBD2,CASSSTGTTYNEQFF,TGTGCCAGCAGTAGCACCGGGACTACCTACAATGAGCAGTTCTTC
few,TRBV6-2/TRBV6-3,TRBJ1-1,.,CASSYSFTAWNTEAFF,TGTGCCAGCAGTTACTCGTTTACAGCATGGAACACTGAAGCTTTCTTT
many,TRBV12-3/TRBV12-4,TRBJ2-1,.,CASTSLNEQFF,TGTGCCAGCACCTCTCTCAATGAGCAGTTCTTC
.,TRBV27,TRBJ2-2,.,CASTRVRPGTANTGELFF,TGTGCCAGCACCCGTGTCCGTCCCGGGACGGCGAACACCGGGGAGCTGTTTTTT
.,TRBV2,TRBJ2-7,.,CASSEQGLSYEQYF,TGTGCCAGCAGTGAACAGGGCCTCTCCTACGAGCAGTACTTC
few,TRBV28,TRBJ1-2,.,CASSSAIWYGYTF,TGTGCCAGCAGTTCCGCCATTTGGTATGGCTACACCTTC
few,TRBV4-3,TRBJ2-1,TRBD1,CASSHGERGRQGSRQFF,TGCGCCAGCAGCCACGGAGAAAGGGGGCGTCAGGGGTCTAGGCAGTTCTTC
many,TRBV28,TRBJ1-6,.,CASSWTSGGANSPLHF,TGTGCCAGCAGTTGGACCTCAGGTGGGGCGAATTCACCCCTCCACTTT
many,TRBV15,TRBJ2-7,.,CATTGARVEQYF,TGTGCCACCACTGGTGCAAGGGTCGAGCAGTACTTC
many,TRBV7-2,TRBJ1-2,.,CASSPLLVAIYGYTF,TGTGCCAGCAGCCCACTGTTGGTCGCTATTTATGGCTACACCTTC
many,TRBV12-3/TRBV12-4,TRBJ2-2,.,CASSSRDKNTGELFF,TGTGCCAGCAGCAGCAGGGACAAGAACACCGGGGAGCTGTTTTTT
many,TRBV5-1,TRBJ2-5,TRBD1,CASSSQAGGQETQYF,TGCGCCAGCAGCTCCCAAGCAGGGGGCCAAGAGACCCAGTACTTC
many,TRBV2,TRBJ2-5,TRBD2,CASSFTSVQETQYF,TGTGCCAGCAGTTTCACTAGCGTACAAGAGACCCAGTACTTC
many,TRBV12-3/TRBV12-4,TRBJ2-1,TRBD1,CASSFGQGGNEQFF,TGTGCCAGCAGTTTCGGACAGGGGGGCAATGAGCAGTTCTTC
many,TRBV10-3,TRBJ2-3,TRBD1,CAISEPGQGKDTQYF,TGTGCCATCAGTGAACCGGGACAGGGGAAAGATACGCAGTATTTT
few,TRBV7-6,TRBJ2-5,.,CASSLALVELGETQYF,TGTGCCAGCAGCTTAGCGCTGGTGGAACTGGGAGAGACCCAGTACTTC
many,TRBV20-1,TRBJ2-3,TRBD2,CSASSGRPIQNTQYF,TGCAGTGCCAGTAGCGGGAGGCCCATCCAAAATACGCAGTATTTT
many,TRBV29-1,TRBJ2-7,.,CSVQQYGGPSYEQYF,TGCAGCGTCCAACAATATGGAGGACCTTCCTACGAGCAGTACTTC
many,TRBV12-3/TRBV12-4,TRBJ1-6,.,CASSFTANSPLHF,TGTGCCAGCAGTTTCACAGCAAATTCACCCCTCCACTTT
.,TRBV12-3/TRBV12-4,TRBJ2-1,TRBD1,CASRPGQGHNEQFF,TGTGCCAGCAGGCCGGGACAGGGACACAATGAGCAGTTCTTC
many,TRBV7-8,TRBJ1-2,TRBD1,CASSLGTGYGYTF,TGCGCCAGCAGCTTGGGGACAGGCTATGGCTACACCTTC